The T cell receptor beta chain described here comes from a study of beta chain features in type 1 diabetes. Isolated RNA was reverse transcribed in full, so expressed TCRB transcripts were sequenced. Average reads for naive, central memory and regulatory T cell samples were roughly 3.4 million. Method: immunoSEQ multiplex PCR; TCRdb's copy keeps in-frame clones and lacks some. Found here are almost 350,000 clones, approximately 10% of them singletons; the top ten hold about 1%. In the case of this clone: Its cognate antigen is unknown.

Study results and caveats: Compared with healthy donors, patients appeared to share more similar naive, central memory and regulatory TCRB repertoires. All four CD4+ subsets from Type 1 diabetes patients carried moderately but significantly shorter TCRB CDR3s. Fewer insertions but more deletions were seen at VDJ junctions in type 1 diabetes patients. cDNA-based reads could over-represent cells with high TCR expression.

CDR3 length: 15 amino acids. With 0 bases removed from V and 5 bases from J, the gap between germline ends came to 13 bases. Germline CDR1 SGHTA, CDR2 FQGNSA. The clonotype originates from a man aged 25 to 45 with type 1 diabetes. The V and J genes are TRBV7-2 and TRBJ1-2; D may be TRBD1 (6 bases). Source material: central memory CD4+ T cells from blood. The CDR3 loop is CASSLAGQGQYGYTF. Here the CDR3 DNA reads TGTGCCAGCAGCTTAGCGGGGCAGGGGCAATATGGCTACACCTTC.